This T cell receptor beta chain came from a study of OX40 agonist ivuxolimab in advanced cancers. Study summary: Patients assigned to dose escalation were diagnosed with hepatocellular carcinoma, melanoma, renal cell or head and neck cancer. Three dose-escalation patients had partial responses: one with hepatocellular carcinoma and two with cutaneous melanoma. Overall study findings and caveats: The investigators did not determine what antigen specificity the expanded peripheral T cells had.

Sequencing was performed with immunoSEQ multiplex PCR; in TCRdb, only in-frame clones are kept and a portion is missing. The sample contains about 33,000 clones, around 84% of which appear only once. Trimming stripped 3 bases from V and 4 bases from J, with 17 bases between. This CDR3 has 15 residues. The V gene's germline CDR1 is SGHNT and CDR2 YYREEE (reference sequence). As concerns this clone: Its target is unknown.

This chain joins TRBV5-4 and TRBJ2-7; a possible D gene is TRBD2 (6 bases). The sample in question was CD4+ or CD8+ T cells sorted from blood, obtained in a trial of the OX40 agonist ivuxolimab. The TCR sequence derives from an adult with an advanced solid tumor such as melanoma, head and neck, liver or kidney cancer. The CDR3 DNA reads as TGTGCCAGCAGCTCGGAGGGGCGGTTCATTTACGAGCAGTACTTC. This encodes CASSSEGRFIYEQYF. Full variable domain (missing parts from reference TRBV5-4 and TRBJ2-7): ETGVTQSPTHLIKTRGQQVTLRCSSQSGHNTVSWYQQALGQGPQFIFQYYREEENGRGNFPPRFSGLQFPNYSSELNVNALELDDSALYLCASSSEGRFIYEQYFGPGTRLTVT.